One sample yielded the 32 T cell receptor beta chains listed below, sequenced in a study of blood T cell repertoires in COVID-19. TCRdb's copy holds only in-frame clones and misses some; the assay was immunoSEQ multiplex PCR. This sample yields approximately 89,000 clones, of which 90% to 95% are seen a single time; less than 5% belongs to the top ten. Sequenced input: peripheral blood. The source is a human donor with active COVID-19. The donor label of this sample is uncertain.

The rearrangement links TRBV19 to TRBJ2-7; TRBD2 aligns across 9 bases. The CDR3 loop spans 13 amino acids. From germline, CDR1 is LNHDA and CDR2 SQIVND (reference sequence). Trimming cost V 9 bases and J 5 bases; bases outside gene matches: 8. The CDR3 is CASTSGRIHEQYF. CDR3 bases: TGTGCCAGCACCAGCGGGAGGATCCACGAGCAGTACTTC.

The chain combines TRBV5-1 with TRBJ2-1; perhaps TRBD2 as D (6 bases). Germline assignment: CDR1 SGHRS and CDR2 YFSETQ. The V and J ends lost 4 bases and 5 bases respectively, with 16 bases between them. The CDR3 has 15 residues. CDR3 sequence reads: CASSRILAVNNEQFF. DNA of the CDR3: TGCGCCAGCAGCCGTATACTAGCAGTTAACAATGAGCAGTTCTTC. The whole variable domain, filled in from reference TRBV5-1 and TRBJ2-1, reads KAGVTQTPRYLIKTRGQQVTLSCSPISGHRSVSWYQQTPGQGLQFLFEYFSETQRNKGNFPGRFSGRQFSNSRSEMNVSTLELGDSALYLCASSRILAVNNEQFFGPGTRLTVL.

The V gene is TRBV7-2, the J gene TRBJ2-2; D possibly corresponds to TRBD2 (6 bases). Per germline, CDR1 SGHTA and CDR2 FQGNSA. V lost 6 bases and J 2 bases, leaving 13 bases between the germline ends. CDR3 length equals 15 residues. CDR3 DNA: TGTGCCAGCAGACAACGGGAGCGAAACACCGGGGAGCTGTTTTTT. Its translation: CASRQRERNTGELFF.

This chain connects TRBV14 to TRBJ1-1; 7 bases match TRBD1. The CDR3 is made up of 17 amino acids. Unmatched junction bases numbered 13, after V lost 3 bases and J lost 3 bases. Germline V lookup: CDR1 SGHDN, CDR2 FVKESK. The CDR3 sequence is CASSHPETGRQDTEAFF. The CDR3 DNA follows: TGTGCCAGCAGCCACCCCGAGACAGGGCGTCAAGACACTGAAGCTTTCTTT.

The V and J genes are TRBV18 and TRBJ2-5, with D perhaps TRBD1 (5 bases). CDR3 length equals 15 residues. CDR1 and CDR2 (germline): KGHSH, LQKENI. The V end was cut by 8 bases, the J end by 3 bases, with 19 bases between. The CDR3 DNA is TGTGCCAGCCACCAGGGCTCTGGGGTCAAAGAGACCCAGTACTTC. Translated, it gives CASHQGSGVKETQYF.

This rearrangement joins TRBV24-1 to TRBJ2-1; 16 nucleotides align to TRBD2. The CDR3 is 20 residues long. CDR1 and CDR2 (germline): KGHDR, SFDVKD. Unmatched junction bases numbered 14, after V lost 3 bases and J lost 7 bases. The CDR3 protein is CATSDPAGTSGRARSNEQFF. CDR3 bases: TGTGCCACCAGTGATCCGGCGGGGACTAGCGGGAGGGCGCGATCTAATGAGCAGTTCTTC.

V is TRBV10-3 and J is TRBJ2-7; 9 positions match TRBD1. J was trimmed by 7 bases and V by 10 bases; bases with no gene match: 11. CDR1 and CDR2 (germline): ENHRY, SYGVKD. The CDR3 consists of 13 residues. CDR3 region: CASNRDRDIEQYF. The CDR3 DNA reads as TGTGCCAGCAACCGGGACAGGGATATAGAGCAGTACTTC.

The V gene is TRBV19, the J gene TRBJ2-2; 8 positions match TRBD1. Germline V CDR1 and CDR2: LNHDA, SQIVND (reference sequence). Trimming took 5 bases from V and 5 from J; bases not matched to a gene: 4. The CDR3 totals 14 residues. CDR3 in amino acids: CASSGQGMTGELFF. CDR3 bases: TGTGCCAGTAGTGGACAGGGAATGACCGGGGAGCTGTTTTTT.

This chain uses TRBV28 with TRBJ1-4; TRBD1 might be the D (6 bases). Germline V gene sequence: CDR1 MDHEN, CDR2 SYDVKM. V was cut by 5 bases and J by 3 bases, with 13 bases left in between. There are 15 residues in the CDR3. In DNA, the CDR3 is TGTGCCAGCAGTACCGGGACAAGGTCTAATGAAAAACTGTTTTTT. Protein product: CASSTGTRSNEKLFF.

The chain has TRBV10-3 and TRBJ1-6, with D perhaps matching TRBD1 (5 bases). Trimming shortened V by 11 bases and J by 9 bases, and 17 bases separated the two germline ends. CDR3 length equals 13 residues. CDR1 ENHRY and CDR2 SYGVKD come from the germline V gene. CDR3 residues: CASRGTEPSPLHF. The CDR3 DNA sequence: TGTGCCTCACGCGGGACGGAACCTTCACCCCTCCACTTT.

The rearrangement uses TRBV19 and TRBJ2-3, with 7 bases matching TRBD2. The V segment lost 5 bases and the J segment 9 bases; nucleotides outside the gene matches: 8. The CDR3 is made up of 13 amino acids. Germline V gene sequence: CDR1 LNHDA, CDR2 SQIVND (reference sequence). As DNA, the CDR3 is TGTGCCAGTAGTCCGGCTGCTAGCGGCACGCAGTATTTT. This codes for CASSPAASGTQYF.

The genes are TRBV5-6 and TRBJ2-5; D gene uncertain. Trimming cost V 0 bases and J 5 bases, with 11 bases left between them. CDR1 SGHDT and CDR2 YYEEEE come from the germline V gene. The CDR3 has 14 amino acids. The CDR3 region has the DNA TGTGCCAGCAGCTTGGGTTCCGGGTACGAGACCCAGTACTTC. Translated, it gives CASSLGSGYETQYF.

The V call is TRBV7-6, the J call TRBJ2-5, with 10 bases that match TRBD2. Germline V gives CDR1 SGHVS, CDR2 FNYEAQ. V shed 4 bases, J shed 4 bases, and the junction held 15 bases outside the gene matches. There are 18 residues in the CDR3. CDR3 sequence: CASSSPTPAGGEIETQYF. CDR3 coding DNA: TGTGCCAGCAGCTCCCCTACCCCAGCGGGGGGGGAGATAGAGACCCAGTACTTC.

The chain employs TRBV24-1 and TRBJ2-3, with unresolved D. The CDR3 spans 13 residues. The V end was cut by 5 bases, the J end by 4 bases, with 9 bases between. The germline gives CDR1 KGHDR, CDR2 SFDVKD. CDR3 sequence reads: CATSGKESDTQYF. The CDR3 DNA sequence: TGTGCCACCAGTGGGAAGGAGTCAGATACGCAGTATTTT.

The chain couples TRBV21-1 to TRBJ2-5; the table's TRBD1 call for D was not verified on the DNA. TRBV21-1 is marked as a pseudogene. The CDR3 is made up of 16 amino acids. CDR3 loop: CASSKRYGQGPETQYF. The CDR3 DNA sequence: TGTGCCAGCAGCAAAAGATACGGGCAGGGCCCAGAGACCCAGTACTTC.

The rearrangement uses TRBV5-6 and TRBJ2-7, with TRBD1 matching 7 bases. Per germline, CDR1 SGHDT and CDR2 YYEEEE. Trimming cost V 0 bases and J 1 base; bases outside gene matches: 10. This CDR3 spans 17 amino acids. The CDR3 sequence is CASSLESGQWTSYEQYF. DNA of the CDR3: TGTGCCAGCAGCTTGGAATCGGGACAGTGGACTTCCTACGAGCAGTACTTC.

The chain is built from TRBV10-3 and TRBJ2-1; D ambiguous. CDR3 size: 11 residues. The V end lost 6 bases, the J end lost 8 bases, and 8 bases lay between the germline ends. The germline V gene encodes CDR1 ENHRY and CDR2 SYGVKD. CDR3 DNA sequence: TGTGCCATCAGGCAGGAATATGAGCAGTTCTTC. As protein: CAIRQEYEQFF.

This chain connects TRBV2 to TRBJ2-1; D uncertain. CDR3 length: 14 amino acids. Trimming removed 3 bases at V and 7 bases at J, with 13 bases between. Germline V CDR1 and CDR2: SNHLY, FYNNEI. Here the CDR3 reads CASSDQTPINEQFF. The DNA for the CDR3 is TGTGCCAGCAGTGACCAGACACCCATTAATGAGCAGTTCTTC. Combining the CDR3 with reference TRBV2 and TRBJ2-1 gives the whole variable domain EPEVTQTPSHQVTQMGQEVILRCVPISNHLYFYWYRQILGQKVEFLVSFYNNEISEKSEIFDDQFSVERPDGSNFTLKIRSTKLEDSAMYFCASSDQTPINEQFFGPGTRLTVL.

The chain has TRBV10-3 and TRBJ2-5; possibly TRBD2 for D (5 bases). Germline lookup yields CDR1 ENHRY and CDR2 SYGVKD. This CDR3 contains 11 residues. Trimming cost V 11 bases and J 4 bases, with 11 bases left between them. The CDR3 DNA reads TGTGCCGTCGGGGAAACAGAGACCCAGTACTTC. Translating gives CAVGETETQYF.

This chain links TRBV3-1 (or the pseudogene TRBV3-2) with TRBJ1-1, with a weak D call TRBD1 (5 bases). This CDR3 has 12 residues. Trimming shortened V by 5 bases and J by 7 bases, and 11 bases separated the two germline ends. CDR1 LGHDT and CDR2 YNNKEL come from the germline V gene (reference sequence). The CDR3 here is CASSTRDFEAFF. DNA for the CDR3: TGTGCCAGCAGCACCAGGGACTTTGAAGCTTTCTTT.

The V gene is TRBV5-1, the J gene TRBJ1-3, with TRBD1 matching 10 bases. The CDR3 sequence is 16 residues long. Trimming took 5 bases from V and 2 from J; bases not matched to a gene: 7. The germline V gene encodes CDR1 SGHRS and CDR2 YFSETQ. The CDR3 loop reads CASSRDRGMAGNTIYF. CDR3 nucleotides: TGCGCCAGCAGTCGGGACAGGGGAATGGCTGGAAACACCATATATTTT.

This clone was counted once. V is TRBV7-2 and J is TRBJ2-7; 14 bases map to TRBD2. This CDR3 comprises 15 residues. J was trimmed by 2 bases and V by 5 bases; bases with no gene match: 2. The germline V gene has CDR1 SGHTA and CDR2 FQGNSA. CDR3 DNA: TGTGCCAGCAGCCCGACTAGCGGGGGGGCCTACGAGCAGTACTTC. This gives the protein CASSPTSGGAYEQYF.

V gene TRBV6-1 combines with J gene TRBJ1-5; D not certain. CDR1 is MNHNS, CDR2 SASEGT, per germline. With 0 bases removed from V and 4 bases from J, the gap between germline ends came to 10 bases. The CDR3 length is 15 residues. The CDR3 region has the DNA TGTGCCAGCAGTGAAGCGAGGGCGCCTAATCAGCCCCAGCATTTT. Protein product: CASSEARAPNQPQHF.

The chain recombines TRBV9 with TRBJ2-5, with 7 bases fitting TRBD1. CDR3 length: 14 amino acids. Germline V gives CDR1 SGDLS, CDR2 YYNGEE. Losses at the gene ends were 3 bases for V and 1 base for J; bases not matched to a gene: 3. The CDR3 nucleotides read TGTGCCAGCAGCGGACAGGGCCTCCAAGAGACCCAGTACTTC. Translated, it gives CASSGQGLQETQYF.

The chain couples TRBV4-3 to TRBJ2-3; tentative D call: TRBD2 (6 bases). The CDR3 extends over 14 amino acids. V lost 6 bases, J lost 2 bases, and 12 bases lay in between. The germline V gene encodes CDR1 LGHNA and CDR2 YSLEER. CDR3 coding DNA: TGCGCCAGCAGTACTAGCAGAAACACAGATACGCAGTATTTT. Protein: CASSTSRNTDTQYF.

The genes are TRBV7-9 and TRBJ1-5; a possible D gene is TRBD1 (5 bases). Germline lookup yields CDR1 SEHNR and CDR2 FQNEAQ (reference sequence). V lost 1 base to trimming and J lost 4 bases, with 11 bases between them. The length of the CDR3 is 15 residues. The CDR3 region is CASSLGRAGNQPQHF. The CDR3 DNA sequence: TGTGCCAGCAGCTTAGGCAGGGCGGGAAATCAGCCCCAGCATTTT.

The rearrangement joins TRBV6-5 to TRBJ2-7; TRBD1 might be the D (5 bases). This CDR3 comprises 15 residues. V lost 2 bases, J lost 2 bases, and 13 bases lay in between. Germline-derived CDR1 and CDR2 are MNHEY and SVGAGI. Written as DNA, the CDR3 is TGTGCCAGCAGTTACGTCGGCAGGGCGGCCTACGAGCAGTACTTC. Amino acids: CASSYVGRAAYEQYF.

CDR3 in DNA: TGTGCCAGCAGCTCCACCTCGAGCGGGAGCAAAAACATTCAGTACTTC. As protein: CASSSTSSGSKNIQYF. The chain combines TRBV7-9 with TRBJ2-4, with 8 bases that match TRBD2. This CDR3 is 16 amino acids long. Looked up from germline, CDR1 is SEHNR and CDR2 is FQNEAQ (reference sequence). The ends lost 4 bases at V and 3 bases at J; junction bases unmatched: 8.

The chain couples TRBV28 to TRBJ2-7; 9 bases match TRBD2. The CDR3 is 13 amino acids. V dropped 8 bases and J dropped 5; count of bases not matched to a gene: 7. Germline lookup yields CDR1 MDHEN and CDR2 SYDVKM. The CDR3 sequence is CASGWREGHEQYF. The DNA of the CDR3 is TGTGCCAGCGGCTGGCGGGAGGGCCACGAGCAGTACTTC.

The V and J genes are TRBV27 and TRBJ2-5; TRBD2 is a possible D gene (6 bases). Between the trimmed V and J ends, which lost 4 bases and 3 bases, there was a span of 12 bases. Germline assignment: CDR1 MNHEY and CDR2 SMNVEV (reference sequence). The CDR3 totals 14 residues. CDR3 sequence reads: CASSSRRAEETQYF. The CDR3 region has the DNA TGTGCCAGCAGTTCTAGGAGGGCCGAAGAGACCCAGTACTTC.

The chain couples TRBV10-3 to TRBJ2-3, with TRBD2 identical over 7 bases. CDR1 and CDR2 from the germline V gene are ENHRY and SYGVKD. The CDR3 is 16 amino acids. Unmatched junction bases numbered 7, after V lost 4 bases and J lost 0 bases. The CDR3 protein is CAISGIAGVSTDTQYF. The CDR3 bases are TGTGCCATCAGTGGGATCGCGGGGGTAAGCACAGATACGCAGTATTTT.

CDR3 DNA sequence: TGTGCCAGCAGTTACGTAGAGAGGCGATCCTACGAGCAGTACTTC. Translating gives CASSYVERRSYEQYF. The chain has TRBV6-6 and TRBJ2-7, with D unclear. Looked up from germline, CDR1 is MNHNY and CDR2 is SVGAGI (reference sequence). The CDR3 is made up of 15 amino acids. V dropped 2 bases and J dropped 1 base, with 12 bases sitting between them.